These 2 T cell receptor beta chains came from one sample sequenced in a study of cytomegalovirus exposure and HLA in healthy donors. The PCR was carried out with 60 Vbeta primers and 13 Jbeta primers. Some clones are missing from TCRdb's copy, which holds only in-frame ones; the method was immunoSEQ multiplex PCR. The sample consists of about 82,000 clones, less than 80% of them appearing once. The sample taken for sequencing was PBMCs. These TCRs come from a woman aged 40 to 50 in good health and CMV-seropositive.

J is TRBJ2-7 and V is TRBV27, with 7 nucleotides matching TRBD2. With 5 bases clipped from V and 4 bases from J, the junction kept 8 bases outside the gene matches. The germline CDR1 and CDR2 sequences are MNHEY and SMNVEV (reference sequence). This CDR3 is 14 amino acids long. CDR3 DNA sequence: TGTGCCAGCAGTCCCTCCGGGACTATTTACGAGCAGTACTTC. Translated, it gives CASSPSGTIYEQYF.

The chain has TRBV10-3 and TRBJ2-3, with 7 bases matching TRBD1. This CDR3 comprises 14 residues. Trimming took 6 bases from V and 2 from J; bases not matched to a gene: 5. The V gene's germline CDR1 is ENHRY and CDR2 SYGVKD. CDR3 nucleotide sequence: TGTGCCATCAGGCCGGGACAGCACACAGATACGCAGTATTTT. Translated, it gives CAIRPGQHTDTQYF.